The rows below give T cell receptor beta chains drawn from one sample of a study of T cell responses to AZD1222 COVID-19 vaccine. Clones were read by immunoSEQ multiplex PCR, and TCRdb kept only the in-frame ones, dropping some. The sample has 150,000 to 200,000 clones; 94% are singletons. The source was peripheral blood, collected on day 0 of AZD1222 vaccination. All receptors derive from an adult in good health. Each CDR3 is given with its conserved first and last residue. Fields, in order: D gene, clone size, J gene, V gene, CDR3 protein, CDR3 DNA. A D gene is named only where the DNA matches it firmly. Not all rows give a size; the values are once, few, many and, for expanded clones, a class.

.	.	TRBJ1-3	TRBV19	CASSRRNTIYF	TGTGCCAGTAGTAGGCGAAACACCATATATTTT
.	.	TRBJ1-2	TRBV28	CASSPRPGRANYGYTF	TGTGCCAGCAGTCCTCGGCCGGGGCGAGCTAACTATGGCTACACCTTC
TRBD1	.	TRBJ2-6	TRBV6-5	CASTGQVSGANVLTF	TGTGCCAGCACGGGACAGGTCTCTGGGGCCAACGTCCTGACTTTC
.	.	TRBJ2-1	TRBV5-8	CARGSYNEQFF	TGTGCCAGGGGCAGTTACAATGAGCAGTTCTTC
.	.	TRBJ1-5	TRBV15	CATSRDWTNDQPQHF	TGTGCCACCAGCAGAGACTGGACAAACGATCAGCCCCAGCATTTT
.	.	TRBJ2-1	TRBV4-1	CASSQVQGPTEQFF	TGCGCCAGCAGCCAAGTACAGGGTCCCACTGAGCAGTTCTTC
TRBD2	.	TRBJ2-1	TRBV4-2	CASSQGTLLAGGPIKANEQFF	TGTGCCAGCAGCCAAGGGACCCTACTAGCGGGAGGGCCAATAAAAGCCAATGAGCAGTTCTTC
.	.	TRBJ2-1	TRBV5-1	CASSLEFEQFF	TGCGCCAGCAGCTTAGAGTTTGAGCAGTTCTTC
.	.	TRBJ2-1	TRBV27	CASSFLPTANSYNEQFF	TGTGCCAGCAGTTTTCTCCCGACAGCTAACTCCTACAATGAGCAGTTCTTC
.	.	TRBJ2-3	TRBV10-3	CAISEGVGTTDTQYF	TGTGCCATCAGTGAGGGGGTTGGGACAACAGATACGCAGTATTTT
.	.	TRBJ2-7	TRBV12-5	CASGSGTIYEQYF	TGTGCTAGTGGTTCCGGGACAATCTACGAGCAGTACTTC
.	few	TRBJ2-1	TRBV5-4	CASSLRGYYNEQFF	TGTGCCAGCAGCTTGAGAGGATACTACAATGAGCAGTTCTTC
.	few	TRBJ1-5	TRBV6-6	CASNGDSNQPQHF	TGTGCCAGCAACGGAGATAGCAATCAGCCCCAGCATTTT
.	.	TRBJ1-2	TRBV6-5	CASSFGGPYGYTF	TGTGCCAGCAGTTTTGGAGGTCCCTATGGCTACACCTTC
.	.	TRBJ1-3	TRBV15	CATSRGLGRVEFGNTIYF	TGTGCCACCAGCAGAGGCCTCGGCAGGGTGGAATTCGGAAACACCATATATTTT
.	.	TRBJ2-7	TRBV27	CASSLSGSLYEQYF	TGTGCCAGCAGTTTATCGGGGTCCCTCTACGAGCAGTACTTC
.	once	TRBJ2-3	TRBV3-1/TRBV3-2	CASSQDGRGWDTQYF	TGTGCCAGCAGCCAAGATGGTCGGGGATGGGATACGCAGTATTTT
.	.	TRBJ1-3	TRBV18	CASSIGDTIYF	TGTGCCAGCTCAATCGGGGACACCATATATTTT
TRBD1	.	TRBJ2-1	TRBV15	CATSREGQVSYNEQFF	TGTGCCACCAGCAGAGAGGGACAGGTCTCCTACAATGAGCAGTTCTTC
TRBD2	once	TRBJ2-1	TRBV4-1	CASSVRRPGGLAGVRNNEQFF	TGCGCCAGCAGCGTAAGACGGCCCGGGGGCCTAGCGGGAGTTAGGAACAATGAGCAGTTCTTC
.	.	TRBJ1-1	TRBV5-1	CASSLISGSEAFF	TGCGCCAGCAGCTTGATTTCCGGGTCCGAAGCTTTCTTT
.	.	TRBJ2-1	TRBV3-1/TRBV3-2	CASSQESGRMGEQFF	TGTGCCAGCAGCCAAGAATCTGGGAGAATGGGTGAGCAGTTCTTC
.	few	TRBJ2-1	TRBV4-1	CASSQVNMVSYNEQFF	TGCGCCAGCAGCCAAGTTAACATGGTGTCCTACAATGAGCAGTTCTTC
TRBD1	.	TRBJ1-2	TRBV28	CASSSPGGPYTF	TGTGCCAGCAGTTCTCCAGGGGGACCCTACACCTTC
TRBD1	.	TRBJ1-4	TRBV6-5	CASRDRDGGKLFF	TGTGCCAGCAGGGACAGGGATGGAGGAAAACTGTTTTTT
.	.	TRBJ2-2	TRBV10-1	CASSETYLTGHLNTGELFF	TGCGCCAGCAGTGAGACTTACCTTACGGGACACTTAAACACCGGGGAGCTGTTTTTT
TRBD1	.	TRBJ1-6	TRBV7-9	CASSSTGAPGNSPLHF	TGTGCCAGCAGCTCTACAGGGGCGCCAGGGAATTCACCCCTCCACTTT
TRBD1	.	TRBJ2-2	TRBV7-3	CASSRTGFGGELFF	TGTGCCAGCAGCCGGACAGGGTTCGGCGGGGAGCTGTTTTTT
.	.	TRBJ1-5	TRBV28	CASSLNGPQPQHF	TGTGCCAGCAGTTTAAATGGTCCCCAGCCCCAGCATTTT
.	.	TRBJ1-1	TRBV5-1	CASSSRVGGITEAFF	TGCGCCAGCAGCTCCCGGGTGGGGGGGATCACTGAAGCTTTCTTT
.	.	TRBJ1-1	TRBV7-3	CASSTAGGTEAFF	TGTGCCAGCAGCACCGCAGGAGGGACTGAAGCTTTCTTT
.	.	TRBJ1-6	TRBV2	CACAFGSPLHF	TGTGCCTGCGCGTTCGGTTCACCCCTCCACTTT
.	.	TRBJ1-1	TRBV5-6	CASSFGLLTKMNTEAFF	TGTGCCAGCAGCTTCGGACTCCTTACTAAAATGAACACTGAAGCTTTCTTT
.	.	TRBJ1-1	TRBV7-9	CASSYRRAQDTEAFF	TGTGCCAGCAGCTATCGCCGGGCCCAAGACACTGAAGCTTTCTTT
.	.	TRBJ1-4	TRBV6-5	CASSYSRTNEKLFF	TGTGCCAGCAGTTACTCGCGGACTAATGAAAAACTGTTTTTT
.	few	TRBJ2-7	TRBV3-1/TRBV3-2	CASSSRGLLQGREQYF	TGTGCCAGCAGCAGCCGGGGACTCCTCCAGGGAAGAGAGCAGTACTTC
TRBD1	.	TRBJ1-2	TRBV28	CASSMTGGAYGYTF	TGTGCCAGCAGTATGACAGGGGGCGCCTATGGCTACACCTTC
.	.	TRBJ2-3	TRBV18	CASSPTDTQYF	TGTGCCAGCTCCCCAACAGATACGCAGTATTTT
TRBD2	.	TRBJ2-1	TRBV7-2	CASSSGGRSFYNEQFF	TGTGCCAGCAGCTCGGGAGGGAGATCCTTCTACAATGAGCAGTTCTTC
.	.	TRBJ2-1	TRBV12-5	CASGGTRDEQFF	TGTGCTAGTGGTGGAACAAGGGATGAGCAGTTCTTC
TRBD2	.	TRBJ2-2	TRBV7-9	CASSLGTSRTGELFF	TGTGCCAGCAGCCTCGGGACTAGCAGGACCGGGGAGCTGTTTTTT
.	.	TRBJ2-6	TRBV5-4	CASSLAGGRDGANVLTF	TGTGCCAGCAGCTTGGCCGGGGGCAGGGATGGGGCCAACGTCCTGACTTTC
.	once	TRBJ1-5	TRBV7-9	CASSLSGASNQPQHF	TGTGCCAGCAGCCTCTCGGGGGCTAGCAATCAGCCCCAGCATTTT
.	.	TRBJ1-1	TRBV18	CASSQQELNTEAFF	TGTGCCAGCTCACAACAGGAATTGAACACTGAAGCTTTCTTT
.	.	TRBJ1-4	TRBV7-2	CASGGGRTTNEKLFF	TGTGCCAGCGGCGGGGGGCGGACAACTAATGAAAAACTGTTTTTT
.	.	TRBJ2-5	TRBV20-1	CSASGAPRETQYF	TGCAGTGCTAGTGGTGCCCCTCGAGAGACCCAGTACTTC
TRBD1	.	TRBJ1-4	TRBV10-2	CASSFGQGPNEKLFF	TGCGCCAGCAGTTTCGGACAGGGCCCAAATGAAAAACTGTTTTTT
TRBD2	.	TRBJ2-7	TRBV10-2	CATRLAGVGEQYF	TGCGCCACCCGACTAGCGGGAGTAGGGGAGCAGTACTTC
.	.	TRBJ1-6	TRBV15	CATTPNSGPLHF	TGTGCCACCACCCCGAACTCGGGACCCCTCCACTTT